One sample yielded the 20 T cell receptor beta chains listed below, sequenced in a study of blood T cell repertoires in COVID-19. TCRdb keeps only in-frame clones here, not all; method: immunoSEQ multiplex PCR. The table records 320,000 or so clones, approximately 91% of them present only once. The sequenced sample consisted of PBMCs or T cells enriched from blood (not recorded which). These receptors were collected from a man between 60 and 70 years old who had recovered from COVID-19.

The chain links TRBV30 to TRBJ1-3; 8 bases map to TRBD1. After removal of 2 bases from V and 3 bases from J, the junction contained 9 bases not matched to a gene. The CDR3 extends over 16 amino acids. Germline loops: CDR1 GTSNPN, CDR2 SVGIG (reference sequence). CDR3: CAWSPRDRLFGNTIYF. CDR3 DNA: TGTGCCTGGAGTCCGAGGGACAGGCTTTTTGGAAACACCATATATTTT.

This rearrangement joins TRBV7-2 to TRBJ1-3, with 7 bases that match TRBD1. Germline trimming cut 5 bases from V and 2 bases from J; bases unmatched to any gene: 3. CDR1 is SGHTA and CDR2 is FQGNSA in the germline V gene. The CDR3 runs 14 residues. In nucleotides, the CDR3 is TGTGCCAGCAGCCCGACAGGGACTGGAAACACCATATATTTT. Residues: CASSPTGTGNTIYF.

The chain has TRBV27 and TRBJ2-7; TRBD1 matches 11 bases. The junction had 4 bases not matched to a gene; V was cut back by 5 bases and J by 4 bases. Germline V gene data show CDR1 as MNHEY and CDR2 as SMNVEV (reference sequence). The CDR3 extends over 14 amino acids. The DNA of the CDR3 is TGTGCCAGCAGTGGGGACAGGGGGAGATACGAGCAGTACTTC. Translated, it gives CASSGDRGRYEQYF.

The rearrangement joins TRBV3-1 (or the pseudogene TRBV3-2) to TRBJ2-1, with D perhaps matching TRBD1 (6 bases). Per the germline V gene, CDR1 is LGHDT and CDR2 is YNNKEL (reference sequence). The length of the CDR3 is 15 residues. Trimming left V 1 base short and J 2 bases short, with 9 bases between. The CDR3 is CASSQVTGAYNEQFF. As DNA, the CDR3 is TGTGCCAGCAGCCAAGTGACAGGTGCCTACAATGAGCAGTTCTTC.

The genes are TRBV28 and TRBJ2-7; tentatively, D is TRBD1 (6 bases). The V end was cut by 8 bases, the J end by 2 bases, with 19 bases between. This CDR3 region has 15 residues. Per the germline V gene, CDR1 is MDHEN and CDR2 is SYDVKM. The CDR3 DNA sequence: TGTGCCAGCGGAGGACCCGGGACACCGACCTACGAGCAGTACTTC. As protein: CASGGPGTPTYEQYF.

The CDR3 DNA sequence: TGTGCCAGCAGCTTAACGGGAGACGGCCACAATGAGCAGTTCTTC. It specifies CASSLTGDGHNEQFF. The rearrangement links TRBV7-3 to TRBJ2-1; TRBD2 is a possible D gene (5 bases). Germline V gene sequence: CDR1 SGHTA, CDR2 FQGTGA. CDR3 length equals 15 residues. V was cut by 0 bases and J by 5 bases, with 11 bases left in between.

This chain links TRBV27 with TRBJ2-7, with D possibly being TRBD1 (6 bases). Germline V gene sequence: CDR1 MNHEY, CDR2 SMNVEV (reference sequence). This CDR3 spans 15 amino acids. The ends were cut back, 2 bases at V and 7 bases at J, with 18 bases in the middle. The CDR3 loop is CASSLPGHGSGEQYF. The CDR3 DNA reads as TGTGCCAGCAGTTTACCGGGACACGGGTCGGGGGAGCAGTACTTC.

The chain recombines TRBV4-2 with TRBJ2-7; weak D call: TRBD2 (6 bases). Deletions cut 0 bases from V and 0 bases from J, with 9 bases between. This CDR3 is 15 amino acids long. Germline V gene data show CDR1 as LGHNA and CDR2 as YNFKEQ. The CDR3 coding sequence is TGTGCCAGCAGCCAAGAAGGAGGGAGCTCCTACGAGCAGTACTTC. Protein product: CASSQEGGSSYEQYF.

This chain links TRBV6-2 or TRBV6-3 with TRBJ2-4, with a weak D call TRBD2 (7 bases). There are 16 residues in the CDR3. Germline loops: CDR1 MNHEY, CDR2 SVGEGT. Trimming removed 2 bases from V and 1 base from J, with 12 bases in between. The chain's CDR3 is CASSYQGRGAKNIQYF. The CDR3 nucleotides are TGTGCCAGCAGTTACCAGGGGAGGGGGGCCAAAAACATTCAGTACTTC.

This rearrangement joins TRBV2 to TRBJ1-5; 7 bases are a match to TRBD1. The germline V gene encodes CDR1 SNHLY and CDR2 FYNNEI. This CDR3 has 15 residues. The J segment lost 0 bases and the V segment lost 6 bases, leaving 5 bases of the junction unmatched. This chain's CDR3 is CASRIQGNSNQPQHF. As DNA, the CDR3 is TGTGCCAGCAGAATACAGGGGAATAGCAATCAGCCCCAGCATTTT.

Concerning this clone itself: Other DNA sequences from this sample encode an identical CDR3 as well. The chain links TRBV7-2 to TRBJ1-1, with 7 positions matching TRBD1. Germline V gene sequence: CDR1 SGHTA, CDR2 FQGNSA. The J segment lost 9 bases and the V segment lost 4 bases, leaving 5 bases of the junction unmatched. The CDR3 has 12 amino acids. The CDR3 is CASSWDREKAFF. The CDR3 DNA reads as TGTGCCAGCAGCTGGGACAGAGAAAAAGCTTTCTTT.

CDR3 in DNA: TGTGCCAGCAGCCCCCTGGCGGCTAGCGGGAGTAGATACGAGCAGTACTTC. Amino acids: CASSPLAASGSRYEQYF. This rearrangement joins TRBV28 to TRBJ2-7; 10 positions match TRBD2. This CDR3 comprises 17 residues. CDR1 and CDR2 from the germline V gene are MDHEN and SYDVKM. V gave up 6 bases and J gave up 4 bases; unmatched junction bases: 15.

The chain links TRBV4-1 to TRBJ2-2, with 8 bases aligning to TRBD2. Germline V gene lookup returns CDR1 MGHRA and CDR2 YSYEKL. Unmatched junction bases numbered 2, after V lost 4 bases and J lost 1 base. CDR3 length: 15 amino acids. CDR3 sequence (DNA): TGCGCCAGCAGCCTAAGCGGGGGGAACACCGGGGAGCTGTTTTTT. Protein: CASSLSGGNTGELFF.

The chain is built from TRBV19 and TRBJ1-2; 12 bases are a match to TRBD1. The CDR3 covers 16 residues. With V trimmed by 5 bases and J by 5 bases, 9 bases remained unmatched. Looked up from germline, CDR1 is LNHDA and CDR2 is SQIVND (reference sequence). CDR3 bases: TGTGCCAGTAGTCCTTTCCGGGACAGGGGGCTTTATGGCTACACCTTC. It encodes CASSPFRDRGLYGYTF.

This chain connects TRBV27 to TRBJ2-7; possible D gene TRBD1, 6 bases. The germline V gene encodes CDR1 MNHEY and CDR2 SMNVEV (reference sequence). The CDR3 is made up of 13 amino acids. V gave up 5 bases and J gave up 5 bases, with 13 bases separating them. CDR3 nucleotide sequence: TGTGCCAGCAGTGTAGGGACACCCCACGAGCAGTACTTC. Translated, it gives CASSVGTPHEQYF.

The gene calls are TRBV5-1 and TRBJ2-7; 9 positions match TRBD2. Germline CDR1 SGHRS, CDR2 YFSETQ. The V segment lost 0 bases and the J segment 5 bases; nucleotides outside the gene matches: 6. There are 15 residues in the CDR3. This chain's CDR3 is CASSLVVAGEDEQYF. In DNA form, the CDR3 reads TGCGCCAGCAGCTTGGTCGTAGCGGGAGAGGACGAGCAGTACTTC.

This chain uses TRBV6-5 with TRBJ1-5; 8 positions match TRBD1. This CDR3 has 15 amino acids. Germline loops: CDR1 MNHEY, CDR2 SVGAGI. V gave up 4 bases and J gave up 0 bases; unmatched junction bases: 2. This CDR3 reads CASSSGGYSNQPQHF. In nucleotides, the CDR3 is TGTGCCAGCAGTTCAGGGGGCTATAGCAATCAGCCCCAGCATTTT.

Only a few counts were recorded for this clone. The chain has TRBV5-1 and TRBJ2-2; D gene unclear. The CDR3 contains 16 residues. The germline gives CDR1 SGHRS, CDR2 YFSETQ. V lost 4 bases and J lost 2, with 15 bases in between. As DNA, the CDR3 is TGCGCCAGCAGCCAAACAGTAACCGCCAACACCGGGGAGCTGTTTTTT. Protein product: CASSQTVTANTGELFF.

The chain combines TRBV2 with TRBJ1-4, with TRBD1 as a possible D gene (6 bases). Trimming took off 5 bases at V and 8 bases at J, with 18 bases between the two ends. The CDR3 has 15 amino acids. Germline assignment: CDR1 SNHLY and CDR2 FYNNEI. CDR3: CASSPQGGVGEKLFF. The CDR3, as DNA: TGTGCCAGCAGTCCCCAAGGGGGTGTGGGAGAAAAACTGTTTTTT.

The CDR3 bases are TGTGCCAGCAGCTCCAATGCAGGAACGAACACTGAAGCTTTCTTT. As protein: CASSSNAGTNTEAFF. V and J are TRBV11-3 and TRBJ1-1, with D hard to call. V gave up 4 bases and J gave up 1 base, with 13 bases separating them. The CDR3 totals 15 residues. Germline CDR1 SGHNT, CDR2 YENEEA.